This T cell receptor (beta chain) was sequenced in a study of blood T cell repertoires in COVID-19. At the level of the study: The study drew acute and convalescent COVID-19 samples from the United States, Italy and Spain. T cells, B-cell-depleted T cells, or PBMCs supplied cDNA or gDNA.

Per the study methods: Nucleated cell counts were estimated from reference gene primer amplification. Clones were read by immunoSEQ multiplex PCR, and TCRdb kept only the in-frame ones, dropping some. V and J calls and clone size come straight from that table; D and trimming were deduced from the DNA. The profile shows some 150,000 clones, about 86% of them singletons. The clonotype originates from a woman aged 55 to 70 with acute or convalescent COVID-19. The material sequenced was peripheral blood.

Here the CDR3 DNA reads TGTGCCACCAGTGATTCGGGAGCGGGTGTCGCGAACACCGGGGAGCTGTTTTTT. It specifies CATSDSGAGVANTGELFF. This chain uses TRBV24-1 with TRBJ2-2; D possibly corresponds to TRBD2 (6 bases). The CDR3 contains 18 residues. The germline V gene has CDR1 KGHDR and CDR2 SFDVKD. V lost 2 bases to trimming and J lost 0 bases, with 15 bases between them.